The 25 T cell receptor beta chains below all came from one sample that was sequenced in a study of technical replicates of blood from a handful of donors. The assay was immunoSEQ multiplex PCR, and TCRdb's table has in-frame clones only and misses some. The sample holds roughly 80,000 clones, roughly 96% seen once. The sequenced material came from T cells isolated from PBMCs. These receptor sequences come from a human donor in good health.

The rearrangement joins TRBV7-9 to TRBJ1-1, with D maybe TRBD1 (5 bases). Trimming cost V 5 bases and J 4 bases, with 14 bases left between them. The CDR3 runs 14 residues. Germline V gene lookup returns CDR1 SEHNR and CDR2 FQNEAQ (reference sequence). The CDR3 sequence: CASSPFQGSTEAFF. As DNA, the CDR3 is TGTGCCAGCAGCCCATTCCAGGGTAGCACTGAAGCTTTCTTT.

This chain joins TRBV6-1 and TRBJ2-2; D unclear. Per germline, CDR1 MNHNS and CDR2 SASEGT. The CDR3 has 15 residues. V lost 7 bases to trimming and J lost 0 bases, with 12 bases between them. CDR3: CASNERSPNTGELFF. In nucleotides, the CDR3 is TGTGCCAGCAACGAACGTAGTCCGAACACCGGGGAGCTGTTTTTT.

The rearrangement joins TRBV28 to TRBJ2-7; D gene uncertain. The germline CDR1 and CDR2 sequences are MDHEN and SYDVKM. V shed 7 bases and J shed 2 bases, with 6 bases lying between them. There are 11 residues in the CDR3. CDR3: CASTSPYEQYF. The CDR3 DNA follows: TGTGCCAGCACCAGTCCCTACGAGCAGTACTTC.

The J gene is TRBJ2-5, the V gene TRBV10-2, with D maybe TRBD2 (6 bases). CDR1 WSHSY and CDR2 SAAADI come from the germline V gene. V dropped 0 bases and J dropped 1 base, with 9 bases sitting between them. CDR3 length: 15 residues. DNA of the CDR3: TGCGCCAGCAGTGAGTCTGCGGGACTCCAAGAGACCCAGTACTTC. This sequence encodes CASSESAGLQETQYF.

V usage is TRBV4-2 and J usage is TRBJ2-3; D not resolved. V was trimmed by 0 bases and J by 0 bases, leaving 10 bases between them. The CDR3 length is 16 residues. Germline CDR1 reads LGHNA; CDR2 reads YNFKEQ. The CDR3 reads CASSQDLTVSTDTQYF. The CDR3 coding sequence is TGTGCCAGCAGCCAAGATTTAACGGTTAGCACAGATACGCAGTATTTT.

The chain joins TRBV5-1 to TRBJ2-4; 7 bases are shared with TRBD1. CDR1 is SGHRS, CDR2 YFSETQ, per germline. Trimming at V came to 4 bases and at J to 0 bases, leaving 4 bases not matched to a gene. The CDR3 runs to 15 residues. CDR3 region: CASSGGQTAKNIQYF. The CDR3 DNA is TGCGCCAGCAGCGGGGGACAGACAGCCAAAAACATTCAGTACTTC.

The chain links TRBV5-1 to TRBJ2-6; D gene ambiguous. The CDR3 contains 16 residues. Between the trimmed V and J ends, which lost 0 bases and 3 bases, there was a span of 10 bases. CDR1 and CDR2 (germline): SGHRS, YFSETQ. The DNA of the CDR3 is TGCGCCAGCAGCTTGGCACGGGTGCGTGGGGCCAACGTCCTGACTTTC. It is translated as CASSLARVRGANVLTF.

The V and J genes are TRBV7-9 and TRBJ2-6, with 9 bases aligning to TRBD1. Trimming cost V 5 bases and J 0 bases; bases outside gene matches: 11. Germline CDR1 SEHNR, CDR2 FQNEAQ (reference sequence). The CDR3 totals 19 residues. CDR3 sequence: CASSPWTGALNSGANVLTF. In nucleotides, the CDR3 is TGTGCCAGCAGCCCCTGGACAGGGGCACTTAACTCTGGGGCCAACGTCCTGACTTTC. Using reference TRBV7-9 and TRBJ2-6 for the parts outside the CDR3, the full variable domain is DTGVSQNPRHKITKRGQNVTFRCDPISEHNRLYWYRQTLGQGPEFLTYFQNEAQLEKSRLLSDRFSAERPKGSFSTLEIQRTEQGDSAMYLCASSPWTGALNSGANVLTFGAGSRLTVL.

The chain recombines TRBV5-1 with TRBJ2-5, with a possible D match to TRBD1 (6 bases). Germline V CDR1 and CDR2: SGHRS, YFSETQ. V shed 7 bases and J shed 5 bases, with 15 bases lying between them. The CDR3 contains 13 residues. The CDR3 region is CASSTGTRETQYF. CDR3 nucleotides: TGCGCCAGCTCAACCGGGACACGGGAGACCCAGTACTTC.

The chain couples TRBV7-2 to TRBJ2-7; unclear D gene. This CDR3 has 12 residues. Germline CDR1 and CDR2: SGHTA and FQGNSA. V lost 5 bases, J lost 6 bases, and 11 bases lay in between. CDR3 nucleotides: TGTGCCAGCAGCGCAACGAGAGTCGAGCAGTACTTC. Protein sequence: CASSATRVEQYF.

The chain couples TRBV30 to TRBJ1-1, with no clear D. V was clipped by 0 bases and J by 5 bases, with 13 bases between them. Germline V lookup: CDR1 GTSNPN, CDR2 SVGIG (reference sequence). This CDR3 is 14 amino acids long. The DNA of the CDR3 is TGTGCCTGGAGTGTATGGAGTTTTAGGACTGAAGCTTTCTTT. Its protein product is CAWSVWSFRTEAFF. The full variable domain, with the rest looked up from reference TRBV30 and TRBJ1-1, is SQTIHQWPATLVQPVGSPLSLECTVEGTSNPNLYWYRQAAGRGLQLLFYSVGIGQISSEVPQNLSASRPQDRQFILSSKKLLLSDSGFYLCAWSVWSFRTEAFFGQGTRLTVV.

V and J are TRBV2 and TRBJ2-1; no definite D call. The CDR3 length is 12 residues. V shed 4 bases and J shed 9 bases, with 10 bases lying between them. Germline-derived CDR1 and CDR2 are SNHLY and FYNNEI. The CDR3 DNA reads as TGTGCCAGCAGTGTGGGTGACACTGAGCAGTTCTTC. This sequence encodes CASSVGDTEQFF. The variable domain in full, completed from reference TRBV2 and TRBJ2-1, reads EPEVTQTPSHQVTQMGQEVILRCVPISNHLYFYWYRQILGQKVEFLVSFYNNEISEKSEIFDDQFSVERPDGSNFTLKIRSTKLEDSAMYFCASSVGDTEQFFGPGTRLTVL.

The chain carries TRBV7-9 and TRBJ2-1, with 13 bases fitting TRBD2. The length of the CDR3 is 15 residues. In germline, CDR1 is SEHNR, CDR2 FQNEAQ (reference sequence). The trim removed 5 bases at V and 9 bases at J, leaving 7 bases unmatched. Here the CDR3 DNA reads TGTGCCAGCAGCAGACTAGCGGGAGGATCCACTGAGCAGTTCTTC. This gives the protein CASSRLAGGSTEQFF.

The CDR3 nucleotides are TGTGCCAGCAGCACACCGGCGGCAACCTACAATGAGCAGTTCTTC. Protein product: CASSTPAATYNEQFF. The genes are TRBV9 and TRBJ2-1; no definite D call. CDR1 and CDR2 (germline): SGDLS, YYNGEE. This CDR3 has 15 residues. V shed 4 bases and J shed 2 bases, with 13 bases lying between them.

The chain joins TRBV18 to TRBJ1-4; the D is unclear. CDR3 length: 17 amino acids. The germline V gene has CDR1 KGHSH and CDR2 LQKENI. V lost 3 bases and J 3 bases, leaving 17 bases between the germline ends. The CDR3 DNA is TGTGCCAGCTCACCGTTTTTTTTGGGCTCGGCTAATGAAAAACTGTTTTTT. Encoded protein: CASSPFFLGSANEKLFF.

The rearrangement uses TRBV2 and TRBJ2-7; 11 bases match TRBD2. V lost 0 bases, J lost 3 bases, and 10 bases stayed unmatched. The CDR3 consists of 18 residues. Germline V CDR1 and CDR2: SNHLY, FYNNEI. The CDR3, as DNA: TGTGCCAGCAGTGAAGCGAGGACCCGACTAGCGGGGAGCTACGAGCAGTACTTC. Translated: CASSEARTRLAGSYEQYF.

J is TRBJ2-7 and V is TRBV5-6; 8 nucleotides line up with TRBD1. The CDR3 extends over 16 amino acids. The J segment lost 6 bases and the V segment lost 4 bases, leaving 15 bases of the junction unmatched. The germline V gene has CDR1 SGHDT and CDR2 YYEEEE. CDR3 sequence (DNA): TGTGCCAGCAGCCCTGACAGGGGTCTCTTTACGGGCGAGCAGTACTTC. Protein product: CASSPDRGLFTGEQYF.

The V gene is TRBV2, the J gene TRBJ2-6; no clear D. The CDR3 loop spans 17 amino acids. Trimming stripped 7 bases from V and 0 bases from J, with 16 bases between. Germline V gives CDR1 SNHLY, CDR2 FYNNEI. The CDR3 loop is CASNGYEALSGANVLTF. CDR3 sequence (DNA): TGTGCCAGCAATGGATATGAGGCGCTCTCTGGGGCCAACGTCCTGACTTTC.

This sequence joins TRBV10-2 and TRBJ2-3; 8 nucleotides match TRBD1. The ends lost 8 bases at V and 3 bases at J; junction bases unmatched: 4. Germline V gene lookup returns CDR1 WSHSY and CDR2 SAAADI. The length of the CDR3 is 13 residues. The CDR3 protein is CASGGTGTDTQYF. CDR3 sequence (DNA): TGCGCCAGCGGTGGGACAGGAACAGATACGCAGTATTTT.

This CDR3 is CASSFGKIYGYTF. CDR3 bases: TGTGCCAGCAGTTTTGGCAAAATCTATGGCTACACCTTC. The V gene is TRBV28, the J gene TRBJ1-2; D unclear. Trimming took off 3 bases at V and 4 bases at J, with 9 bases between the two ends. From germline, CDR1 is MDHEN and CDR2 SYDVKM. The CDR3 is made up of 13 amino acids.

V and J are TRBV29-1 and TRBJ2-7, with 7 bases matching TRBD1. Germline lookup yields CDR1 SQVTM and CDR2 ANQGSEA. The CDR3 spans 13 residues. V trimming: 5 bases; J trimming: 3 bases; junction bases outside the gene matches: 7. The CDR3 region has the DNA TGCAGCGTTCTTCCTCAGGGGGTCTACGAGCAGTACTTC. Translation: CSVLPQGVYEQYF.

The chain carries TRBV6-1 and TRBJ2-1; D gene unclear. V was clipped by 8 bases and J by 5 bases, with 13 bases between them. The CDR3 covers 13 residues. Germline V lookup: CDR1 MNHNS, CDR2 SASEGT. CDR3 amino acids: CASESRSNNEQFF. CDR3 coding DNA: TGTGCCAGCGAGAGTCGGAGCAACAATGAGCAGTTCTTC.

This clone has only one observation. This rearrangement joins TRBV5-1 to TRBJ2-5, with D perhaps TRBD2 (7 bases). CDR1 and CDR2 (germline): SGHRS, YFSETQ. Between the trimmed V and J ends, which lost 4 bases and 0 bases, there was a span of 19 bases. CDR3 length: 17 residues. CDR3 nucleotides: TGCGCCAGCAGCCCTGGCGAGGGGGGGCTTTACCAAGAGACCCAGTACTTC. It encodes CASSPGEGGLYQETQYF.

The chain is built from TRBV15 and TRBJ2-1, with D perhaps TRBD2 (6 bases). The V gene's germline CDR1 is LNHNV and CDR2 YYDKDF (reference sequence). Deletions cut 1 base from V and 5 bases from J, with 15 bases between. The CDR3 sequence is 16 residues long. The CDR3 loop reads CATSRGRVLLNNEQFF. The CDR3 DNA reads as TGTGCCACCAGCAGAGGGAGGGTCCTCCTTAACAATGAGCAGTTCTTC.

The chain carries TRBV6-5 and TRBJ2-7; a possible D gene is TRBD1 (6 bases). Trimming cost V 6 bases and J 3 bases, with 18 bases left between them. Germline CDR1 reads MNHEY; CDR2 reads SVGAGI. The CDR3 runs to 15 residues. CDR3 DNA sequence: TGTGCCAGCAGCTACGGACAGTACCTGAACTACGAGCAGTACTTC. Its protein is CASSYGQYLNYEQYF.